This TCR beta chain was observed in a study of response to subunit inactivated influenza vaccine. CDR3 length: 13 residues. Per germline, CDR1 ENHRY and CDR2 SYGVKD. V dropped 6 bases and J dropped 6; count of bases not matched to a gene: 8. MiXCR, applied by TCRdb to the RT-PCR reads, yields one record per CDR3 protein. In the table there are over 750,000 distinct CDR3 sequences, around 20% of which are singletons. Findings and limits, study-wide: Few new T cells, the authors suggested, are recruited by each seasonal influenza vaccination.

This clonotype has a handful of counts. Its specificity is not known. The source of this sequence is a man aged 45-65 years who received an inactivated influenza vaccine. The sample in question was PBMCs from blood, obtained more than 4 days after vaccination. The rearrangement links TRBV10-3 to TRBJ2-7, with 7 bases identical to TRBD1. For the CDR3, the DNA is TGTGCCATCAGACCGGGACAGCCTTCCGAGCAGTACTTC. Translation: CAIRPGQPSEQYF.